Listed below are T cell receptor beta chains from one sample, sequenced in a study of blood T cell repertoires in COVID-19. Sequencing was performed with immunoSEQ multiplex PCR; in TCRdb, only in-frame clones are kept and a portion is missing. The repertoire includes about 280,000 clones, approximately 89% of them detected once, and 11% sits in the top ten. The sequenced sample consisted of peripheral blood. These receptors all stem from a woman aged 25-40 years with COVID-19, enrolled during active disease. CDR3s include the opening cysteine and the closing phenylalanine or tryptophan. The D gene is left open where the match is weak. Only part of the rows carry a size: once, few, many, or a class if the clone is expanded.

NA	TRBV11-2	TRBD2	TRBJ2-2	CASSGRLAGGTGELFF	TGTGCCAGCAGCGGAAGACTAGCGGGGGGAACCGGGGAGCTGTTTTTT
NA	TRBV6-6	NA	TRBJ1-5	CASSYSEQAAQHF	TGTGCCAGCAGTTACTCAGAGCAGGCAGCCCAGCATTTT
NA	TRBV2	TRBD1	TRBJ1-2	CASRDRDWEDYGYTF	TGTGCCAGCAGGGACAGGGACTGGGAGGACTATGGCTACACCTTC
NA	TRBV15	NA	TRBJ2-5	CATSPRRVETQYF	TGTGCCACCAGCCCTAGACGAGTGGAGACCCAGTACTTC
NA	TRBV5-1	NA	TRBJ2-5	CASSLSLLGQETQYF	TGCGCCAGCAGCTTGAGCCTTCTCGGCCAAGAGACCCAGTACTTC
many	TRBV5-6	TRBD1	TRBJ1-1	CASSLYGTGGFTEAFF	TGTGCCAGCAGCTTGTATGGGACAGGGGGGTTCACTGAAGCTTTCTTT
once	TRBV6-2/TRBV6-3	NA	TRBJ2-2	CASSPSSHRELFF	TGTGCCAGCAGTCCATCTAGCCATCGGGAGCTGTTTTTT
once	TRBV27	TRBD1	TRBJ1-5	CASSSPGTGGSNQPQHF	TGTGCCAGCAGTTCCCCCGGGACAGGGGGGAGCAATCAGCCCCAGCATTTT
NA	TRBV15	NA	TRBJ2-1	CATSTEGYQYNEQFF	TGTGCCACCAGCACCGAGGGATACCAATACAATGAGCAGTTCTTC
NA	TRBV21-1	NA	TRBJ2-5	CASSNPGAQETQYF	TGTGCCAGCAGCAACCCGGGAGCCCAAGAGACCCAGTACTTC
NA	TRBV6-5	NA	TRBJ1-2	CASSYSISGSTYGYTF	TGTGCCAGCAGTTACTCGATTTCGGGGAGCACCTATGGCTACACCTTC
few	TRBV19	TRBD1	TRBJ2-7	CASRQGAGEQYF	TGTGCCAGTCGACAGGGGGCGGGCGAGCAGTACTTC
NA	TRBV15	NA	TRBJ2-7	CATSTPIWTLAYEQYF	TGTGCCACCAGCACCCCCATCTGGACATTAGCCTACGAGCAGTACTTC
NA	TRBV19	TRBD1	TRBJ2-2	CASSPGKGQGATGELFF	TGTGCCAGTAGTCCCGGGAAGGGACAGGGGGCGACCGGGGAGCTGTTTTTT
once	TRBV7-9	TRBD1	TRBJ1-1	CASSPSGQGVNTEAFF	TGTGCCAGCAGCCCCTCGGGACAGGGCGTGAACACTGAAGCTTTCTTT
NA	TRBV5-8	TRBD2	TRBJ2-7	CASSRGGYEQYF	TGTGCCAGCAGCCGCGGGGGTTACGAGCAGTACTTC
NA	TRBV9	TRBD1	TRBJ1-2	CASRPNTGDGYTF	TGTGCCAGCAGGCCCAATACAGGGGATGGCTACACCTTC
NA	TRBV10-2	NA	TRBJ1-3	CASSDPGTLGNTIYF	TGCGCCAGCAGCGATCCCGGGACACTTGGAAACACCATATATTTT
once	TRBV5-6	NA	TRBJ1-2	CASSINRVSANYGYTF	TGTGCCAGCAGCATAAATCGGGTTTCAGCTAACTATGGCTACACCTTC
NA	TRBV14	TRBD2	TRBJ2-7	CASRRGTSYEQYF	TGTGCCAGCAGGCGGGGGACCTCCTACGAGCAGTACTTC
NA	TRBV28	TRBD1	TRBJ1-4	CASSLADRDEKLFF	TGTGCCAGCAGTTTGGCCGACAGGGATGAAAAACTGTTTTTT
NA	TRBV4-1	TRBD1	TRBJ1-5	CASSQEPGGRPQHF	TGCGCCAGCAGCCAAGAGCCAGGGGGGAGGCCCCAGCATTTT
NA	TRBV11-2	NA	TRBJ2-1	CASSLVPGPGGEQFF	TGTGCCAGCAGCTTAGTCCCAGGACCCGGCGGGGAGCAGTTCTTC
NA	TRBV5-4	NA	TRBJ1-2	CASRSDRNYGYTF	TGTGCCAGCAGATCGGACAGAAACTATGGCTACACCTTC
NA	TRBV18	TRBD1	TRBJ1-2	CASSAAGGYGYGYTF	TGTGCCAGCTCAGCGGCAGGGGGCTATGGGTATGGCTACACCTTC
NA	TRBV5-1	TRBD2	TRBJ2-1	CASSYGLAGVNEQFF	TGCGCCAGCAGCTATGGACTAGCGGGGGTAAATGAGCAGTTCTTC
once	TRBV19	NA	TRBJ1-5	CASTQNGDQPQHF	TGTGCCAGTACTCAGAACGGGGATCAGCCCCAGCATTTT
NA	TRBV2	NA	TRBJ1-2	CARRIAAGRGYTF	TGTGCCAGAAGAATAGCGGCAGGGAGGGGCTACACCTTC
NA	TRBV28	TRBD1	TRBJ1-1	CASSPGQKNTEAFF	TGTGCCAGCAGTCCGGGACAGAAGAACACTGAAGCTTTCTTT
NA	TRBV4-2	TRBD1	TRBJ2-1	CASSQVGLGQGAQIRAYNEQFF	TGTGCCAGCAGCCAAGTTGGATTGGGACAGGGGGCCCAAATTCGCGCCTACAATGAGCAGTTCTTC
NA	TRBV23-1	TRBD1	TRBJ1-5	CASSPGGLWKEPQHF	TGCGCCAGCAGTCCAGGGGGTCTTTGGAAGGAGCCCCAGCATTTT
many	TRBV7-9	TRBD1	TRBJ1-2	CASSLTTGVYGYTF	TGTGCCAGCAGCTTAACGACAGGGGTATATGGCTACACCTTC
NA	TRBV6-1	NA	TRBJ1-4	CASSELGESGTWGLFF	TGTGCCAGCAGTGAATTAGGGGAATCGGGGACTTGGGGATTGTTTTTT
NA	TRBV7-9	NA	TRBJ1-1	CASSSSGRGTEAFF	TGTGCCAGCAGCTCAAGCGGGAGAGGCACTGAAGCTTTCTTT
NA	TRBV5-1	NA	TRBJ1-1	CASSFSGNTEAFF	TGCGCCAGCAGCTTCAGCGGGAACACTGAAGCTTTCTTT
NA	TRBV5-1	NA	TRBJ1-6	CASRGGSYNSPLHF	TGCGCCAGCCGAGGGGGCTCCTATAATTCACCCCTCCACTTT
NA	TRBV5-6	TRBD1	TRBJ1-2	CASSLMFQGEAYGYTF	TGTGCCAGCAGCTTGATGTTCCAGGGGGAGGCCTATGGCTACACCTTC
NA	TRBV4-1	TRBD1	TRBJ2-1	CASRDRVSYNEQFF	TGCGCCAGCAGGGACAGGGTCTCCTACAATGAGCAGTTCTTC
NA	TRBV6-5	TRBD1	TRBJ2-5	CASSPRTGQETQYF	TGTGCCAGCAGTCCGCGGACAGGGCAAGAGACCCAGTACTTC
NA	TRBV3-1/TRBV3-2	NA	TRBJ1-4	CASSQEAFEVNPNEKLFF	TGTGCCAGCAGCCAAGAAGCTTTCGAGGTGAATCCGAATGAAAAACTGTTTTTT
NA	TRBV27	NA	TRBJ2-7	CASSLRGPYEQYF	TGTGCCAGCAGTTTGCGGGGCCCTTACGAGCAGTACTTC